The clone carrying this T cell receptor (beta chain) was counted ten times or more. The antigen is unknown. RNA transcripts yielded amplified TCR beta CDR3 regions. The HTBI primer set served for first-round RT-PCR of the TCR CDR3. TCRdb recomputed calls from the multiplex PCR reads with MiXCR, one row per CDR3 protein. The data contain 300,000 to 450,000 distinct CDR3 sequences, more than 11% of them seen just once; the ten biggest clones take up approximately 10%. This specimen belongs to a study of T cells in Graves' hyperthyroidism and ophthalmopathy. General study points: Within blood appeared most thyroid clonotypes that had expanded above 0.001.

Looked up from germline, CDR1 is GTSNPN and CDR2 is SVGIG (reference sequence). CDR3 length: 13 amino acids. Trimming removed 0 bases at V and 5 bases at J, with 10 bases between. Hyperthyroidism patients were newly diagnosed, had disease duration under 2 months, and were aged 18 to 65 years. Researchers barred patients who had uncontrolled infection, other autoimmune disease, pregnancy or lactation. Sample: blood. The V call is TRBV30, the J call TRBJ2-5; D tentatively fits TRBD1 or TRBD2 (5 bases each). The source is a woman aged 55-69 years with Graves' hyperthyroidism. The CDR3 nucleotides read TGTGCCTGGAGTGTACAGGAGGCGGAGACCCAGTACTTC. Translated, it gives CAWSVQEAETQYF. Full variable domain (remainder filled in from reference TRBV30 and TRBJ2-5): SQTIHQWPATLVQPVGSPLSLECTVEGTSNPNLYWYRQAAGRGLQLLFYSVGIGQISSEVPQNLSASRPQDRQFILSSKKLLLSDSGFYLCAWSVQEAETQYFGPGTRLLVL.